This TCR beta chain is drawn from a study of identical twins. Whole-study results and caveats: Conclusions rested on cross-sectional statistics rather than following the same donors. Compared with unrelated sharing, twin-shared out-of-frame alpha sequences had more low-probability sequences.

Using its own MiXCR run on the 5' RACE reads, TCRdb lists one record per CDR3 protein. The table lists more than 1.5 million distinct CDR3 sequences, around 33% of them singletons. Notes on this clonotype: Its antigen is undetermined.

The ends lost 10 bases at V and 0 bases at J; junction bases unmatched: 14. This CDR3 has 17 amino acids. CDR1 is SGHNT and CDR2 is YYREEE in the germline V gene (reference sequence). The rearrangement joins TRBV5-4 to TRBJ2-7, with 12 bases matching TRBD2. The origin of this receptor is a newborn girl in good health. Material: cord blood. The CDR3 DNA sequence: TGTGCCGGCCGCGCGCCTAGCGGGGGGGTCCTCTCCTACGAGCAGTACTTC. Its translation is CAGRAPSGGVLSYEQYF.